This TCR beta chain was sequenced for a study of vaccination effects on CD4 cells after COVID-19. To note about this clone: What it recognizes is unknown.

TCRdb's copy holds only in-frame clones and misses some; the assay was immunoSEQ multiplex PCR. In the table there are about 22,000 clones, around 74% of which are singletons. Pools of viral peptides were used by the ViraFEST assay to expand antigen-specific CD4+ T cells ahead of sequencing. The culture ran for 10 days, and then CD4+ T cells were isolated. Among the vaccine recipients, none had a prior SARS-CoV-2 infection, and nucleocapsid antibodies were negative. It was with about 10 IU/ml IL-2 and about 10 ug/ml peptides that some 2 million PBMC per well were cultured. This CDR3 has 15 amino acids. Germline loops: CDR1 SGHNT, CDR2 YYREEE (reference sequence). V lost 0 bases, J lost 6 bases, and 6 bases stayed unmatched.

The chain joins TRBV5-4 to TRBJ2-7; TRBD2 matches 10 bases. Sequenced material: CD4+ T cells from PBMCs cultured with HCoV-NL63 spike peptides, taken before COVID-19 vaccination. The sequence was obtained from a human donor who received a COVID-19 vaccine. Here the CDR3 DNA reads TGTGCCAGCAGCTTGGCCCTAGCGGGAGTCGGCGAGCAGTACTTC. Amino acid sequence: CASSLALAGVGEQYF.